The clone carrying this T cell receptor beta chain was seen only a few times. The antigen remains undetermined. Germline V lookup: CDR1 WSHSY, CDR2 SAAADI. The V end lost 11 bases, the J end lost 5 bases, and 18 bases lay between the germline ends. This CDR3 spans 13 amino acids. The data stem from a study of CD8+ T cells in alopecia areata. Isolated RNA was reverse transcribed into cDNA used as the sequencing template. The assay was immunoSEQ multiplex PCR, and TCRdb's table has in-frame clones only and misses some. The data contain some 160,000 clones, less than 65% of them seen just once; the ten biggest clones take up 35% to 40%. CD4+ and CD8+ T cells were sorted from PBMCs stained for CD3, CD4 and CD8. The study's findings and limits: Lesional tissue from the scalp (especially in alopecia totalis/universalis) showed higher clonality than normal scalp. Possibly because of HLA-related factors, TCR sharing was less clear across patients than in mice.

Material: CD8+ T cells sorted from blood. The receptor was derived from a human donor in good health. The chain recombines TRBV10-2 with TRBJ1-2, with TRBD1 as a possible D gene (5 bases). CDR3 loop: CAATGQPNYGYTF. DNA for the CDR3: TGCGCCGCTACTGGACAACCAAATTATGGCTACACCTTC.